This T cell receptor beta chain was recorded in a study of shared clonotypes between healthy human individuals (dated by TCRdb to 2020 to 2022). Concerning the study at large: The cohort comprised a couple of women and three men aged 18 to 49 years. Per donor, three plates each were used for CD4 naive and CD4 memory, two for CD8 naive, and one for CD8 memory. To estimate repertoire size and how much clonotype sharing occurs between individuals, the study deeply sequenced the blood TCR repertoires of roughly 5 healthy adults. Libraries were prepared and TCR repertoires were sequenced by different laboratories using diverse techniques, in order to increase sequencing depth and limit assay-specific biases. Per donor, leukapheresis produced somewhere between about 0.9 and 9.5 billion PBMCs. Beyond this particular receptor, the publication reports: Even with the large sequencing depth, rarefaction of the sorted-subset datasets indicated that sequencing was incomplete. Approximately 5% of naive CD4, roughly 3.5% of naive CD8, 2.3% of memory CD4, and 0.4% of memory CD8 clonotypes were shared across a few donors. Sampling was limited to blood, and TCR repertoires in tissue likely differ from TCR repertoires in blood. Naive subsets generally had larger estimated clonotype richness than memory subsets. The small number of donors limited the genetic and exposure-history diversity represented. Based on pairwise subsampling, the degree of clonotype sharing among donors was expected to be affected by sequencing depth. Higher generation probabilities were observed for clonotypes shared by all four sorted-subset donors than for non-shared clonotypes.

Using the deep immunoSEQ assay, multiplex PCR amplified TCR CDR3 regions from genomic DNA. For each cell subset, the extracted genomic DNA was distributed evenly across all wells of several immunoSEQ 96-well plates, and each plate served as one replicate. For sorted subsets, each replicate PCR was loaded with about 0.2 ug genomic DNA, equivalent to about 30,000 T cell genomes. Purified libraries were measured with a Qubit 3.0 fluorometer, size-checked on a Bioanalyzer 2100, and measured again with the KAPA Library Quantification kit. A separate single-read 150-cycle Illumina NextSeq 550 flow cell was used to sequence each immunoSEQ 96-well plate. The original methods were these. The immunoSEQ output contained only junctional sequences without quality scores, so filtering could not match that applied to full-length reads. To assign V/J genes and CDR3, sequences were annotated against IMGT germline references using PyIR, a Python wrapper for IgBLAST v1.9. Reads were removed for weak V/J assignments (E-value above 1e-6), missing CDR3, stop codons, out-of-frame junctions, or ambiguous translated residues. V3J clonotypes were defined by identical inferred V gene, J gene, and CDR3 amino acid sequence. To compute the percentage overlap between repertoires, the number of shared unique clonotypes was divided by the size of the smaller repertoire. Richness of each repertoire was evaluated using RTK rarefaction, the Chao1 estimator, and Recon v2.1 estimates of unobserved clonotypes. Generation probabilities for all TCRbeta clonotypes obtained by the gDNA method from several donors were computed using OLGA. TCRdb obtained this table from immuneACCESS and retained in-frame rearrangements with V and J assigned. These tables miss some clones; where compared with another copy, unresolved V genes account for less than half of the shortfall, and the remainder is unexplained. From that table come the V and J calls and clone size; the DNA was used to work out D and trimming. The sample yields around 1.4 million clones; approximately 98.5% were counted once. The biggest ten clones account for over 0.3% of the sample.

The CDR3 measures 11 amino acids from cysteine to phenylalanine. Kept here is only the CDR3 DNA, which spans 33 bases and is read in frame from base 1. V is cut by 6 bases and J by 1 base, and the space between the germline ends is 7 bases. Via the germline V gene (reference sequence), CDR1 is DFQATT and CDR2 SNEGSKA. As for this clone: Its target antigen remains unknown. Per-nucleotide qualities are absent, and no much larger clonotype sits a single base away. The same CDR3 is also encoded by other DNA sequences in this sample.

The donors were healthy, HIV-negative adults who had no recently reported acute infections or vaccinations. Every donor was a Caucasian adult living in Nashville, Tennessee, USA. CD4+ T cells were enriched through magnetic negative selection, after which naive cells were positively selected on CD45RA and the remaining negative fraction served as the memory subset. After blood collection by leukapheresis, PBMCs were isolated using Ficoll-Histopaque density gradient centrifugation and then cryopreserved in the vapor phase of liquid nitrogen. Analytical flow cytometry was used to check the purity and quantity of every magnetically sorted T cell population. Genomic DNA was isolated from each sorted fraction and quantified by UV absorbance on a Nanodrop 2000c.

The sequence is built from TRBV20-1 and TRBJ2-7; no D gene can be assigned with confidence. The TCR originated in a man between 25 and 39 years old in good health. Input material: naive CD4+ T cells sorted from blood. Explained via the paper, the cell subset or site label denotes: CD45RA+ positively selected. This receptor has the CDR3 CSALLSYEQYF. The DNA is TGCAGTGCCCTCCTTTCCTACGAGCAGTACTTC.